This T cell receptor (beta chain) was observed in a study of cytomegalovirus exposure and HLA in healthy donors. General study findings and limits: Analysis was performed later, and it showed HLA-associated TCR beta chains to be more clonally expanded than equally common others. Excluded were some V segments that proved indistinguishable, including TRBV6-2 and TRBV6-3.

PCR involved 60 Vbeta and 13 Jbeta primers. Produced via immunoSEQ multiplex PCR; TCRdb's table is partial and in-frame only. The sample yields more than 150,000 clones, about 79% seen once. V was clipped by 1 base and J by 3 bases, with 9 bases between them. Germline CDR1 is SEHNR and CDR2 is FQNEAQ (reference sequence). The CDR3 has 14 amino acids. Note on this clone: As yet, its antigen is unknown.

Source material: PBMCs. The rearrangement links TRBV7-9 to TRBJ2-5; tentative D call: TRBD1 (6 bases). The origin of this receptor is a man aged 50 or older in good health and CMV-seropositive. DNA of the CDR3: TGTGCCAGCAGCTTAGGAGGACAGAAAGAGACCCAGTACTTC. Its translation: CASSLGGQKETQYF. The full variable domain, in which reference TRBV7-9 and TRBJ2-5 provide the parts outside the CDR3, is DTGVSQNPRHKITKRGQNVTFRCDPISEHNRLYWYRQTLGQGPEFLTYFQNEAQLEKSRLLSDRFSAERPKGSFSTLEIQRTEQGDSAMYLCASSLGGQKETQYFGPGTRLLVL.